This TCR beta chain was captured in a study of blood T cell repertoires in COVID-19. Study summary: Specimens from acute and convalescent COVID-19 originated in the United States, Italy and Spain.

This clone has only a few counts. The table came from immunoSEQ multiplex PCR; TCRdb's copy has only in-frame clones and leaves some out. The sample holds more than 40,000 clones, roughly 80% seen once. CDR1 is MNHEY and CDR2 is SVGAGI in the germline V gene. CDR3 length: 13 residues. The J segment lost 8 bases and the V segment lost 7 bases, leaving 7 bases of the junction unmatched. Material for sequencing was peripheral blood. The receptor comes from a man aged 50 to 60 with acute or convalescent COVID-19. The rearrangement joins TRBV6-5 to TRBJ2-7; TRBD1 matches 11 bases. The CDR3 DNA reads TGTGCCAGCATCTGGGACAGGGGGGCTAAGCAGTACTTC. The encoded protein is CASIWDRGAKQYF.